This entry is about one TCR beta chain. Antigen: not known. Between the trimmed V and J ends, which lost 1 base and 6 bases, there was a span of 12 bases. This CDR3 has 14 residues. Germline CDR1 SEHNR, CDR2 FQNEAQ (reference sequence). The protocol was immunoSEQ multiplex PCR, while the TCRdb copy is restricted to in-frame clones and leaves out a portion. The repertoire has about 79,000 clones, 90% of them found once; the top ten carry around 0.34%. This entry comes from a study of OX40 agonist ivuxolimab in advanced cancers. The wider study: Six ivuxolimab dose levels, 0.01 to 10 mg/kg, were given intravenously every 2 weeks.

Study findings and constraints: There was clonal expansion of CD4+ and CD8+ blood T cells by week 6 at 0.1 to 3.0 mg/kg.

The cohort excluded patients with autoimmune disease history or systemic immunosuppression. At baseline, cycle 4 day 1, and cycle 7 day 1, blood was sampled. Sequencing was performed on CD4+ or CD8+ T cells sorted from blood, taken in a trial of the OX40 agonist ivuxolimab. This chain joins TRBV7-9 and TRBJ1-2; possibly TRBD1 for D (6 bases). This sequence originates from an adult with an advanced solid tumor such as melanoma, head and neck, liver or kidney cancer. CDR3 sequence (DNA): TGTGCCAGCAGCTTAGATTACAGGGCTAATGGCTACACCTTC. It is translated as CASSLDYRANGYTF.